These 27 T cell receptor beta chains were all obtained from the same sample, sequenced in a study of metastatic and nonmetastatic thyroid tumors. None of the patients had undergone any treatment ahead of thyroid surgery. TCRdb re-analyzed the PCR reads through MiXCR. The sample consists of approximately 21,000 clones, 23% of them appearing once. The specimen was blood. The receptors shown here come from a male donor with papillary thyroid cancer or a benign thyroid nodule (not recorded which). Some clones in this sample may be carry-over from other donors' samples.

This clone was picked up a small number of times. The chain employs TRBV6-1 and TRBJ1-1; D not resolved. Germline V gene lookup returns CDR1 MNHNS and CDR2 SASEGT. With 8 bases removed from V and 5 bases from J, the gap between germline ends came to 15 bases. The CDR3 consists of 13 residues. CDR3 bases: TGTGCCAGCTGTGGGCGGTACGGGACTGAAGCTTTCTTT. This encodes CASCGRYGTEAFF.

This clone was counted only a few times. The gene calls are TRBV5-6 and TRBJ2-7; TRBD1 matches 9 bases. CDR3 length equals 15 residues. Germline CDR1 and CDR2: SGHDT and YYEEEE. V gave up 2 bases and J gave up 6 bases; unmatched junction bases: 9. The CDR3 DNA sequence: TGTGCCAGCAGCTTCGACGGGACAGGGAGCATCGAGCAGTACTTC. Residues: CASSFDGTGSIEQYF.

This clone was observed many times. Other DNA sequences in the sample encode the same CDR3. This sequence joins TRBV20-1 and TRBJ2-1; no clear D gene. The CDR3 has 14 amino acids. Trimming cost V 2 bases and J 0 bases, with 8 bases left between them. Germline V CDR1 and CDR2: DFQATT, SNEGSKA (reference sequence). Here the CDR3 reads CSARRLDSYNEQFF. CDR3 bases: TGCAGTGCTAGAAGGCTTGACTCCTACAATGAGCAGTTCTTC.

This clone was seen at least ten times. This chain connects TRBV5-5 to TRBJ2-1, with D hard to call. The germline V and J ends were trimmed by 4 bases and 10 bases, with 9 bases remaining between them. This CDR3 is built from 11 residues. CDR1 SGHKS and CDR2 YYEKEE come from the germline V gene (reference sequence). The chain's CDR3 is CASSLLGEQFF. CDR3 nucleotides: TGTGCCAGCAGCCTCCTGGGGGAGCAGTTCTTC.

Only a few counts were recorded for this clone. The J gene is TRBJ2-7, the V gene TRBV28, with D maybe TRBD1 (5 bases). This CDR3 contains 16 residues. Trimming pared 3 bases from V and 7 bases from J, leaving 22 bases between. Germline CDR1 and CDR2: MDHEN and SYDVKM. CDR3 in DNA: TGTGCCAGCAGTTTTCTTCGGCAGGGATTTGTTGGGGAGCAGTACTTC. Translated, it gives CASSFLRQGFVGEQYF.

This clone came up many times. This rearrangement joins TRBV19 to TRBJ2-1; D possibly corresponds to TRBD1 (6 bases). Germline lookup yields CDR1 LNHDA and CDR2 SQIVND (reference sequence). Between the trimmed V and J ends, which lost 4 bases and 13 bases, there was a span of 14 bases. The CDR3 spans 12 residues. The CDR3 nucleotides read TGTGCCAGTAGTACACAACCCGGGACACAGTTCTTC. Amino acid sequence: CASSTQPGTQFF.

This clone is medium-sized in the sample. This chain links TRBV19 with TRBJ1-1; possible D gene TRBD1, 6 bases. Germline V gene sequence: CDR1 LNHDA, CDR2 SQIVND (reference sequence). The CDR3 sequence is 14 residues long. With 5 bases removed from V and 1 base from J, the gap between germline ends came to 11 bases. The chain's CDR3 is CASSVTTGNTEAFF. The CDR3 DNA follows: TGTGCCAGTAGTGTAACGACAGGGAACACTGAAGCTTTCTTT.

The chain combines TRBV20-1 with TRBJ2-2; D is undetermined. The CDR3 runs to 13 residues. Per germline, CDR1 DFQATT and CDR2 SNEGSKA (reference sequence). V lost 0 bases to trimming and J lost 6 bases, with 8 bases between them. In DNA, the CDR3 is TGCAGTGCTAGAGATCATAGGTCCGGGGAGCTGTTTTTT. Its protein is CSARDHRSGELFF.

The gene calls are TRBV30 and TRBJ2-7; D is possibly TRBD1 (5 bases). Trimming shortened V by 1 base and J by 1 base, and 11 bases separated the two germline ends. This CDR3 is built from 14 residues. Looked up from germline, CDR1 is GTSNPN and CDR2 is SVGIG (reference sequence). The CDR3 protein is CAWSGTGRSYEQYF. The CDR3 DNA reads as TGTGCCTGGAGTGGAACAGGACGATCCTACGAGCAGTACTTC.

This clone has a count of ten or more. The rearrangement uses TRBV6-1 and TRBJ1-1; tentatively, D is TRBD1 (6 bases). CDR3 length: 13 residues. Germline V CDR1 and CDR2: MNHNS, SASEGT. The CDR3 nucleotides read TGTTCCGGGGGGGGCGAATATATCGCTGAAGCTTTCTTT. Translating it yields CSGGGEYIAEAFF.

This clone was seen repeatedly, ten times or more. The chain uses TRBV15 and TRBJ2-3; 10 bases match TRBD2. There are 18 residues in the CDR3. From germline, CDR1 is LNHNV and CDR2 YYDKDF (reference sequence). V lost 0 bases to trimming and J lost 6 bases; unmatched junction nucleotides: 12. This CDR3 is CATSRDTLAGATGDTQYF. The CDR3 region has the DNA TGTGCCACCAGCAGAGATACCCTAGCGGGAGCAACCGGGGATACGCAGTATTTT.

Comments on this clone: Distinct nucleotide sequences in the sample also encode this CDR3. The chain employs TRBV5-1 and TRBJ2-3, with 14 bases aligning to TRBD2. There are 17 residues in the CDR3. V shed 4 bases and J 3 bases; nucleotides not matched to a gene: 7. Germline CDR1 SGHRS, CDR2 YFSETQ. The CDR3 is CASSPGLAGGPTDTQYF. The CDR3 DNA follows: TGCGCCAGCAGCCCCGGACTAGCGGGAGGTCCTACAGATACGCAGTATTTT.

V gene TRBV20-1 combines with J gene TRBJ1-5; weak D call: TRBD1 (5 bases). This CDR3 contains 14 residues. The germline V and J ends were trimmed by 2 bases and 9 bases, with 17 bases remaining between them. Germline-derived CDR1 and CDR2 are DFQATT and SNEGSKA (reference sequence). CDR3 residues: CSARYGPGGPPQHF. The DNA of the CDR3 is TGCAGTGCTAGATATGGGCCGGGGGGACCGCCCCAGCATTTT.

This clone appeared a few times. The chain has TRBV12-3 or TRBV12-4 and TRBJ2-3; TRBD1 agrees at 8 bases. The CDR3 runs to 17 residues. The J segment lost 1 base and the V segment lost 4 bases, leaving 10 bases of the junction unmatched. CDR3 region: CASSSPWTGLGTDTQYF. The CDR3 nucleotides read TGTGCCAGCAGTTCGCCTTGGACAGGGTTGGGCACAGATACGCAGTATTTT.

This chain joins TRBV6-2 or TRBV6-3 and TRBJ1-5; D not certain. Germline V gives CDR1 MNHEY, CDR2 SVGEGT. The CDR3 spans 15 residues. Trimming took off 7 bases at V and 5 bases at J, with 18 bases between the two ends. The CDR3 reads CASTLVWGRDQPQHF. The CDR3 bases are TGTGCCAGCACTTTGGTATGGGGTCGGGATCAGCCCCAGCATTTT.

This clone was detected many times. V is TRBV19 and J is TRBJ2-1; D uncertain. The germline CDR1 and CDR2 sequences are LNHDA and SQIVND (reference sequence). Trimming stripped 7 bases from V and 4 bases from J, with 14 bases between. The CDR3 spans 14 residues. Here the CDR3 reads CASTPGQSYNEQFF. The CDR3, as DNA: TGTGCCAGTACCCCCGGCCAATCTTACAATGAGCAGTTCTTC.

This clone appeared many times. The chain carries TRBV20-1 and TRBJ2-5; TRBD2 matches 7 bases. CDR3 length: 12 amino acids. J was trimmed by 4 bases and V by 7 bases; bases with no gene match: 6. Germline V gene lookup returns CDR1 DFQATT and CDR2 SNEGSKA (reference sequence). CDR3 amino acids: CSGGRGGETQYF. The CDR3 region has the DNA TGCAGTGGCGGGAGAGGTGGAGAGACCCAGTACTTC.

The chain has TRBV19 and TRBJ2-1; 7 positions agree with TRBD1. V gave up 3 bases and J gave up 5 bases; unmatched junction bases: 4. Germline V gene lookup returns CDR1 LNHDA and CDR2 SQIVND (reference sequence). This CDR3 is 14 amino acids long. CDR3 sequence (DNA): TGTGCCAGTAGTATGGGGGACAGACACAATGAGCAGTTCTTC. Amino acids: CASSMGDRHNEQFF.

This clone was observed a few times. The chain joins TRBV6-5 to TRBJ2-3, with D perhaps matching TRBD2 (6 bases). CDR1 MNHEY and CDR2 SVGAGI come from the germline V gene. CDR3 size: 15 residues. The germline V and J ends were trimmed by 4 bases and 3 bases, with 14 bases remaining between them. CDR3 protein: CASSFQGGGTDTQYF. The CDR3 DNA reads as TGTGCCAGCAGTTTCCAGGGTGGAGGGACAGATACGCAGTATTTT.

This clone was observed once. V is TRBV18 and J is TRBJ1-2, with D possibly being TRBD1 (6 bases). V was pared by 3 bases and J by 3 bases, with 8 bases between. Germline V gene data show CDR1 as KGHSH and CDR2 as LQKENI. CDR3 size: 13 residues. The CDR3 DNA is TGTGCCAGCTCACCGACAGGAGACTATGGCTACACCTTC. Translation gives CASSPTGDYGYTF.

Note on this clone: A read error may explain this, as a much larger clone is one base away. The chain uses TRBV5-6 and TRBJ2-7; D is undetermined. V was clipped by 4 bases and J by 4 bases, with 9 bases between them. The CDR3 spans 12 residues. Germline V gives CDR1 SGHDT, CDR2 YYEEEE. CDR3 amino acids: CASSSYVYEQYF. For the CDR3, the DNA is TGTGCCAGCAGCAGCTATGTGTACGAGCAGTACTTC. Using reference TRBV5-6 and TRBJ2-7 for the parts outside the CDR3, the full variable domain is DAGVTQSPTHLIKTRGQQVTLRCSPKSGHDTVSWYQQALGQGPQFIFQYYEEEERQRGNFPDRFSGHQFPNYSSELNVNALLLGDSALYLCASSSYVYEQYFGPGTRLTVT.

This clone appeared many times. The chain couples TRBV20-1 to TRBJ1-3; TRBD1 agrees at 8 bases. J was trimmed by 4 bases and V by 5 bases; bases with no gene match: 7. The CDR3 loop spans 14 amino acids. Germline loops: CDR1 DFQATT, CDR2 SNEGSKA (reference sequence). The CDR3 bases are TGCAGTGCTCACAGGGGGACTTTGGGAAACACCATATATTTT. This sequence encodes CSAHRGTLGNTIYF.

This clone was counted many times. This chain links TRBV28 with TRBJ2-7, with D perhaps TRBD1 (8 bases). Deletions cut 1 base from V and 6 bases from J, with 22 bases between. Per the germline V gene, CDR1 is MDHEN and CDR2 is SYDVKM. The CDR3 spans 17 residues. CDR3 DNA sequence: TGTGCCAGCAGTTTATTCAGAACAGGGGGGGAATTCGTCGAGCAGTACTTC. Translated: CASSLFRTGGEFVEQYF.

This clone has ten or more counts. The V and J genes are TRBV15 and TRBJ1-1; tentative D call: TRBD1 (6 bases). The CDR3 is made up of 13 amino acids. Germline CDR1 is LNHNV and CDR2 is YYDKDF (reference sequence). V was clipped by 6 bases and J by 9 bases, with 17 bases between them. CDR3: CATRLNRDIKAFF. The CDR3 DNA reads as TGTGCCACCAGATTAAACAGGGATATTAAAGCTTTCTTT.

The rearrangement joins TRBV7-2 to TRBJ2-1, with 7 bases aligning to TRBD1. Germline CDR1 and CDR2: SGHTA and FQGNSA. The V and J ends lost 5 bases and 3 bases, in that order; junction bases with no gene match: 4. This CDR3 comprises 14 residues. In DNA, the CDR3 is TGTGCCAGCAGCCCTGACAGGGTCTACAATGAGCAGTTCTTC. Residues: CASSPDRVYNEQFF.

This clone came up many times. The rearrangement joins TRBV28 to TRBJ2-3; D is undetermined. Germline CDR1 is MDHEN and CDR2 is SYDVKM. The germline V and J ends were trimmed by 5 bases and 2 bases, with 8 bases remaining between them. CDR3 length: 13 residues. The CDR3: CASSLRFTDTQYF. CDR3 sequence (DNA): TGTGCCAGCAGTCTTAGATTCACAGATACGCAGTATTTT. The full variable domain, completed using reference TRBV28 and TRBJ2-3, is DVKVTQSSRYLVKRTGEKVFLECVQDMDHENMFWYRQDPGLGLRLIYFSYDVKMKEKGDIPEGYSVSREKKERFSLILESASTNQTSMYLCASSLRFTDTQYFGPGTRLTVL.

Concerning this clone itself: A much larger clone lies one base from this, so it may be a read error. The chain carries TRBV20-1 and TRBJ2-1; D is unresolved. The CDR3 has 10 amino acids. V lost 5 bases and J 15 bases, leaving 14 bases between the germline ends. The V gene's germline CDR1 is DFQATT and CDR2 SNEGSKA (reference sequence). The CDR3 DNA reads as TGCAGTGCTCCCGCTGGAAGGTCGTTCTTC. Protein sequence: CSAPAGRSFF.